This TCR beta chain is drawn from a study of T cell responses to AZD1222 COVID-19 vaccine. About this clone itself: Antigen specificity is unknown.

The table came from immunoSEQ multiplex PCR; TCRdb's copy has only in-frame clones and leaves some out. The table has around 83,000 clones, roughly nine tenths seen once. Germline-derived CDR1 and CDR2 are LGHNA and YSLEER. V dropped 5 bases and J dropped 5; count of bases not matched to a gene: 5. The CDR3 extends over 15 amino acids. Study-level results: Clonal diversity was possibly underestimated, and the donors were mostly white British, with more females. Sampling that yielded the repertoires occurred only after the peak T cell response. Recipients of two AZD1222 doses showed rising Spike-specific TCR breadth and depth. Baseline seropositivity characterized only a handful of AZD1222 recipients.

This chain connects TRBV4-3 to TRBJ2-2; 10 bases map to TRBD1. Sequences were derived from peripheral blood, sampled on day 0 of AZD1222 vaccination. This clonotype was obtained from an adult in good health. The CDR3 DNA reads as TGCGCCAGCAGCATGCGGGACAGGGGAACCGGGGAGCTGTTTTTT. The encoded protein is CASSMRDRGTGELFF.